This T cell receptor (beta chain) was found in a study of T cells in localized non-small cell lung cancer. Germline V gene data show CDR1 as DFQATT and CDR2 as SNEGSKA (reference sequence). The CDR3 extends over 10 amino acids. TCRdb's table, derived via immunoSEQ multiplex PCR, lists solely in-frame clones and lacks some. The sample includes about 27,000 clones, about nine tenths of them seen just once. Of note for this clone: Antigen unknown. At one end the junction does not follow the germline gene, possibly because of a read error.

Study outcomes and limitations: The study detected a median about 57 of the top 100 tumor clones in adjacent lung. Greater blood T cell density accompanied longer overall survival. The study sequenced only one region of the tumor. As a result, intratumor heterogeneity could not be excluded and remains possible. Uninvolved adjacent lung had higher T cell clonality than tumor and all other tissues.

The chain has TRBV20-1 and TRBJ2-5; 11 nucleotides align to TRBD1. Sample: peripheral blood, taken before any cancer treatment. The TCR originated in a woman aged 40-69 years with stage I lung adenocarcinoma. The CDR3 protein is CSAREGQGDF. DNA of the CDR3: TGCAGTGCTAGAGAGGGACAGGGGGACTTC.